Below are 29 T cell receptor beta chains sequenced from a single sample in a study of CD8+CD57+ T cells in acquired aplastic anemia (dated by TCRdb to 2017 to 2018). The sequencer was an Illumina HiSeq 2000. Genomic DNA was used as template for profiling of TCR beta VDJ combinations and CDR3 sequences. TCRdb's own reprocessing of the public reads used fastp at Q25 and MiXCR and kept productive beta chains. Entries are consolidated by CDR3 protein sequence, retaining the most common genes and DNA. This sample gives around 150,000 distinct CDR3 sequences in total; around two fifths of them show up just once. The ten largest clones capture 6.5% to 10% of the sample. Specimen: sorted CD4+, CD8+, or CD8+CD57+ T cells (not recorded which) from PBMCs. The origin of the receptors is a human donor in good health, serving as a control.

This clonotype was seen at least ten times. The CDR3 is CASSGRGRKETQYF. In nucleotides, the CDR3 is TGTGCCAGCAGCGGTCGGGGCCGGAAAGAGACCCAGTACTTC. The chain carries TRBV9 and TRBJ2-5; the D call may be TRBD1 or TRBD2 (5 bases each). This CDR3 is 14 amino acids long. Germline CDR1 and CDR2: SGDLS and YYNGEE. Deletions cut 3 bases from V and 3 bases from J, with 12 bases between.

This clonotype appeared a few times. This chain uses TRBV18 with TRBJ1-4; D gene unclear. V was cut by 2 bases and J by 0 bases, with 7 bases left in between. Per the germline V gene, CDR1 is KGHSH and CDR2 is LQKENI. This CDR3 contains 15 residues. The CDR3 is CASSPRLATNEKLFF. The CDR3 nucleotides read TGTGCCAGCTCACCAAGGCTTGCAACTAATGAAAAACTGTTTTTT.

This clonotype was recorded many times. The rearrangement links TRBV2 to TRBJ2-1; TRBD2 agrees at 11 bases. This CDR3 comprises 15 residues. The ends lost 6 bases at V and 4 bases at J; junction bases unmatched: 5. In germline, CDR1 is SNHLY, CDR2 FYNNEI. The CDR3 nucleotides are TGTGCCAGCAGAGGCGGGACTAGCGGATACAATGAGCAGTTCTTC. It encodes CASRGGTSGYNEQFF.

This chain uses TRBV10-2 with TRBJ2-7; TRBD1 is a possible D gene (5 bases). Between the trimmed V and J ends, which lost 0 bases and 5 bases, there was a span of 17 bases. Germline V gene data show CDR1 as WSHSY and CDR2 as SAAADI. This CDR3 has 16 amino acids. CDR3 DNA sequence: TGCGCCAGCAGTGAGTCGAGTCCGGACACCAGGGACGAGCAGTACTTC. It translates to CASSESSPDTRDEQYF.

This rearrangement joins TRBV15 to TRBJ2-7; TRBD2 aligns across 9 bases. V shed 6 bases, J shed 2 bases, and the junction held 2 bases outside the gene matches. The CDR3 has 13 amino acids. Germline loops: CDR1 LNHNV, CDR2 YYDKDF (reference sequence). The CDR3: CATRKRGAYEQYF. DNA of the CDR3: TGTGCCACCAGGAAGCGGGGGGCCTACGAGCAGTACTTC.

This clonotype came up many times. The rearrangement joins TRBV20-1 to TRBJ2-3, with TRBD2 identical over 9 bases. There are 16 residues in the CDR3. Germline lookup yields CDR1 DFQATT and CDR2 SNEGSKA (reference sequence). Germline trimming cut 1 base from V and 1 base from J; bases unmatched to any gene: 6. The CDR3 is CSARADSSGGTDTQYF. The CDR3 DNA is TGCAGTGCTAGAGCAGATTCTAGCGGGGGCACAGATACGCAGTATTTT.

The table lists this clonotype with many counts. CDR3 region: CASSWAGDEQYF. The CDR3 DNA reads TGTGCCAGCAGTTGGGCGGGGGACGAGCAGTACTTC. This sequence joins TRBV6-6 and TRBJ2-7; 7 bases line up with TRBD2. CDR1 MNHNY and CDR2 SVGAGI come from the germline V gene (reference sequence). This CDR3 has 12 amino acids. Unmatched junction bases numbered 2, after V lost 4 bases and J lost 5 bases.

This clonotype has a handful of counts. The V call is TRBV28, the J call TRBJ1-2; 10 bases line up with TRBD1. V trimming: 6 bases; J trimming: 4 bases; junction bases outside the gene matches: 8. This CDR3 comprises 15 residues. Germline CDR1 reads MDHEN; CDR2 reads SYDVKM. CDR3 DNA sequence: TGTGCCAGCAGCTTCGGGGACAGGGGTAGCTATGGCTACACCTTC. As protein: CASSFGDRGSYGYTF.

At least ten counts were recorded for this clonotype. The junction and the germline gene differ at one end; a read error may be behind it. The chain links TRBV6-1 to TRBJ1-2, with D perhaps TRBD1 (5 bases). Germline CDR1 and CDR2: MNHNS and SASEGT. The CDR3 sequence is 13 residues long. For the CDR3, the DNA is TGTGCCAGCAGTGGATCCCGGGACGGCGGCTGCACCTTC. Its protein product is CASSGSRDGGCTF.

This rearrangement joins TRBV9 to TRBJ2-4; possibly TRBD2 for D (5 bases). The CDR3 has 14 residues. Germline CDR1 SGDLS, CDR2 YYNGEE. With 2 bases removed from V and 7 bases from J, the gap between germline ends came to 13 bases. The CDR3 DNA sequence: TGTGCCAGCAGCGTCACATTGGGCGGGAACATTCAGTACTTC. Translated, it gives CASSVTLGGNIQYF.

The CDR3 DNA follows: TGTGCCAGCAGCTTCACTAGCGGGATTTACGAGCAGTACTTC. This sequence encodes CASSFTSGIYEQYF. The chain carries TRBV11-2 and TRBJ2-7; TRBD2 matches at 10 bases. This CDR3 has 14 amino acids. V shed 3 bases, J shed 4 bases, and the junction held 3 bases outside the gene matches. In germline, CDR1 is SGHAT, CDR2 FQNNGV.

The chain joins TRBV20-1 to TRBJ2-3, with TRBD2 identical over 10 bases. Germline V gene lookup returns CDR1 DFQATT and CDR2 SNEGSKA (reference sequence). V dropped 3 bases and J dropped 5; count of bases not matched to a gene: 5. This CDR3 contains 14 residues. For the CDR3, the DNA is TGCAGTGCTAGGAGCGGGGGGGCCGGAGATACGCAGTATTTT. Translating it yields CSARSGGAGDTQYF.

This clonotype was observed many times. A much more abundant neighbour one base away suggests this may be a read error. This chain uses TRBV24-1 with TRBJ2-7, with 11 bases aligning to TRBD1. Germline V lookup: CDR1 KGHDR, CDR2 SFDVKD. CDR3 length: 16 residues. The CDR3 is CATSDFGRTGGYEQCF. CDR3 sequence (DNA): TGTGCCACCAGTGATTTTGGCAGGACAGGGGGCTACGAGCAGTGCTTC.

The CDR3 nucleotides read TGTGCCATCAAGGCCCCAGCGGGGGAGGAGCAGTTCTTC. Protein sequence: CAIKAPAGEEQFF. The genes are TRBV10-3 and TRBJ2-1; 8 bases fit TRBD2. This CDR3 region has 13 residues. V lost 7 bases, J lost 10 bases, and 9 bases stayed unmatched. Per germline, CDR1 ENHRY and CDR2 SYGVKD.

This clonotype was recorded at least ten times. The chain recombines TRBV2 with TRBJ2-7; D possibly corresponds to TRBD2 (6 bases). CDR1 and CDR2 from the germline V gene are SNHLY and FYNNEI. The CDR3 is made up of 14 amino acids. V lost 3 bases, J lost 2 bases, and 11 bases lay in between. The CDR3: CASSDGGIPYEQYF. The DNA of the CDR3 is TGTGCCAGCAGTGACGGGGGAATCCCCTACGAGCAGTACTTC. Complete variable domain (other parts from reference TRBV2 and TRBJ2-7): EPEVTQTPSHQVTQMGQEVILRCVPISNHLYFYWYRQILGQKVEFLVSFYNNEISEKSEIFDDQFSVERPDGSNFTLKIRSTKLEDSAMYFCASSDGGIPYEQYFGPGTRLTVT.

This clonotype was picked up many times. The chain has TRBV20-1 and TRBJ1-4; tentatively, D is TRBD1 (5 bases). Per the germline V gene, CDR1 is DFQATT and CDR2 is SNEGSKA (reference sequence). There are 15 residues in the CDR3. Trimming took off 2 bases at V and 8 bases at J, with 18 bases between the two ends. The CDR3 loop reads CSARTGRQSDEKLFF. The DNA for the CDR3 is TGCAGTGCTAGAACGGGGAGACAGTCGGACGAAAAACTGTTTTTT.

CDR3 protein: CATSDWTGNNEQFF. The CDR3 region has the DNA TGTGCCACCAGTGATTGGACTGGGAACAATGAGCAGTTCTTC. This rearrangement joins TRBV24-1 to TRBJ2-1, with a possible D match to TRBD2 (5 bases). The CDR3 has 14 amino acids. V was clipped by 2 bases and J by 5 bases, with 9 bases between them. The germline V gene encodes CDR1 KGHDR and CDR2 SFDVKD.

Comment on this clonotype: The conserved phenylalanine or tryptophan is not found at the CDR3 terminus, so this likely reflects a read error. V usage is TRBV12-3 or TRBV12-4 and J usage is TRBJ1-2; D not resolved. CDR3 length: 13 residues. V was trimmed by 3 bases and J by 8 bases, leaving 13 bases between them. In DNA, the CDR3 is TGTGCCAGCAGTTTGTTACACGACCCGGGCTACACCTCC. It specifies CASSLLHDPGYTS.

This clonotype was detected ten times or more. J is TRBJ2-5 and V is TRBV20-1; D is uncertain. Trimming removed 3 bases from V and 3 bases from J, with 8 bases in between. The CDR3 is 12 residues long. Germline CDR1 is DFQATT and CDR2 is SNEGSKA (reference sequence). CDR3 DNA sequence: TGCAGTGCTAGTTTGCCCAAAGAGACCCAGTACTTC. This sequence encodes CSASLPKETQYF.

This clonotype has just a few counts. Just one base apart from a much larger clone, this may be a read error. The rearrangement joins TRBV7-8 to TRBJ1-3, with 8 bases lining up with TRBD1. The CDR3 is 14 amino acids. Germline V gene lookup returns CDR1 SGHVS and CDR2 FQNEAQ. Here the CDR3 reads CASSQGASGNTTYF. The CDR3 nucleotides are TGTGCCAGCAGCCAGGGGGCGTCTGGAAACACCACATATTTT.

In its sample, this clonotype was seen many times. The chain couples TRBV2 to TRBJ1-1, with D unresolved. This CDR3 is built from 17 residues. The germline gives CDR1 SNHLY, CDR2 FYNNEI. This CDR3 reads CAVRGGLKTVMNTEAFF. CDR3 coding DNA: TGTGCAGTAAGAGGTGGACTGAAAACAGTTATGAACACTGAAGCTTTCTTT.

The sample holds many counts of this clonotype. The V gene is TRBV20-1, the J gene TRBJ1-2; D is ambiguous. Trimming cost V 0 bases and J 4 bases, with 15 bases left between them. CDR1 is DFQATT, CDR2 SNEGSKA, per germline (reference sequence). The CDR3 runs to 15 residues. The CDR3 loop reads CSARDNNQLTYGYTF. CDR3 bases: TGCAGTGCTAGAGATAATAACCAGTTGACCTATGGCTACACCTTC.

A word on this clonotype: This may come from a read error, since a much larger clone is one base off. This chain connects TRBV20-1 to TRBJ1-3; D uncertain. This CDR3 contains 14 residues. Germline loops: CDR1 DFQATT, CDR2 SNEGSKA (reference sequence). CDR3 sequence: CSARMEYSGNTICF. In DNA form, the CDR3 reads TGCAGTGCTAGAATGGAATACTCTGGAAACACCATATGTTTT.

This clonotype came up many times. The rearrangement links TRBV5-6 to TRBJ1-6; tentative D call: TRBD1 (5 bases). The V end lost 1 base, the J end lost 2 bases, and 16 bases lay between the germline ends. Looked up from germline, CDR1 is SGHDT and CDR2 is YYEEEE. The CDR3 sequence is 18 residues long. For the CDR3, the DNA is TGTGCCAGCAGCTTGTCTGTCAGGGACGGGACCTATAATTCACCCCTCCACTTT. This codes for CASSLSVRDGTYNSPLHF.

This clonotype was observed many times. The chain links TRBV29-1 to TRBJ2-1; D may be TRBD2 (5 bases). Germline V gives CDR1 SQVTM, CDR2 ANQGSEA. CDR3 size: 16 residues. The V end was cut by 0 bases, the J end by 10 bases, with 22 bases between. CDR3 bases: TGCAGCGTTGAAGATCCCGGTAGGGCGAGGGCCAGAGAGCAGTTCTTC. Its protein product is CSVEDPGRARAREQFF.

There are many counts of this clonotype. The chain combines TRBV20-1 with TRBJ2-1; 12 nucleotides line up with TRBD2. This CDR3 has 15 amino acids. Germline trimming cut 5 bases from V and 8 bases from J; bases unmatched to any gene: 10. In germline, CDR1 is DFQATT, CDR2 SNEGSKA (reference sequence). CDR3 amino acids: CSADRLAGASDEQFF. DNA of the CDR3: TGCAGTGCTGACAGACTAGCGGGAGCTTCCGATGAGCAGTTCTTC.

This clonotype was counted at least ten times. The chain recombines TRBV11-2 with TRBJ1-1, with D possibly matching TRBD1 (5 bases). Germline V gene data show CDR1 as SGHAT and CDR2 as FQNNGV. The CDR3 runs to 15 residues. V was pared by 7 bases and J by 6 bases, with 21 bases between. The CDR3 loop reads CASNSGDGPSAEAFF. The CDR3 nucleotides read TGTGCCAGCAATTCCGGGGACGGACCTTCCGCTGAAGCTTTCTTT.

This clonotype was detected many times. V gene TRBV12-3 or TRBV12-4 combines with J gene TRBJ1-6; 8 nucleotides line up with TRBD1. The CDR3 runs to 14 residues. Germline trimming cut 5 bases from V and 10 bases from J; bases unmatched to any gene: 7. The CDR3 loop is CASSRTGLRSPLHF. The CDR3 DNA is TGTGCCAGCAGTCGGACAGGGCTACGCTCACCCCTCCACTTT.

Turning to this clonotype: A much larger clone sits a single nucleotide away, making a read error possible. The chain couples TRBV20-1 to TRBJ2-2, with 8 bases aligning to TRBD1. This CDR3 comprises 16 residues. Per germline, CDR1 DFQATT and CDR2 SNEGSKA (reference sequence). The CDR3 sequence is CSARPQGALNTGEPFF. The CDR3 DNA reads TGCAGTGCTAGACCGCAGGGGGCCCTGAACACCGGGGAGCCGTTTTTT.